This T cell receptor beta chain came from a study of CDR3 diversity in severe acne. TCRdb redid the calling of the PCR reads with MiXCR, one entry per CDR3 protein. The sample has about 86,000 distinct CDR3 sequences, 51% seen once; the top ten hold approximately 14%. This CDR3 is built from 15 residues. Germline assignment: CDR1 SQVTM and CDR2 ANQGSEA. J gave up 4 bases and V 3 bases, and 10 bases lay outside the gene matches. Input material: blood. The chain links TRBV29-1 to TRBJ2-7; 9 bases match TRBD2. The origin of this receptor is a male donor in good health, without acne. Here the CDR3 reads CSVEVRKGLAYEQYF. The CDR3 region has the DNA TGCAGCGTTGAGGTACGAAAGGGACTAGCTTACGAGCAGTACTTC.